This T cell receptor beta chain is drawn from a study of blood T cell repertoires in COVID-19. The wider study: The samples span acute and convalescent COVID-19 from the United States, Italy and Spain. In each case, the material was cDNA or gDNA derived from T cells, B-cell-depleted T cells, or PBMCs.

Germline loops: CDR1 SGHTA, CDR2 FQGNSA. The ends were cut back, 5 bases at V and 4 bases at J, with 17 bases in the middle. The CDR3 is made up of 16 amino acids. In the authors' workflow: For nucleated cells, counts were estimated from reference gene primer amplification. Profiling relied on immunoSEQ multiplex PCR, and the TCRdb table lists in-frame clones only, not all of them. Clonal size and the V and J genes are those of that table, whereas D and trimming came from the DNA. The sample has more than 200,000 clones, around 84% seen once; the top ten hold under 14%. Enrolled during active infection, Seattle patients were then followed longitudinally.

Sequences were obtained from peripheral blood. The receptor was derived from a man aged 45 to 65 with COVID-19, enrolled during active disease. This chain links TRBV7-2 with TRBJ1-4; D call uncertain. CDR3: CASSPAGSAGNEKLFF. In nucleotides, the CDR3 is TGTGCCAGCAGCCCGGCGGGGTCCGCTGGTAATGAAAAACTGTTTTTT.